This record concerns one T cell receptor beta chain sequence. Its antigen remains unidentified. Expressed TCRB transcripts were sequenced because the entire RNA isolate underwent reverse transcription. Naive, central memory and regulatory T cell samples averaged around 3.3 million reads. The table came from immunoSEQ multiplex PCR; TCRdb's copy has only in-frame clones and leaves some out. The table includes roughly 340,000 clones, over 10% detected once. These data originate in a study of beta chain features in type 1 diabetes. Study-wide results and limits: Equally in patients and controls, shorter templates might have been favored by PCR. Within each of all four CD4+ subsets, Type 1 diabetes patients had TCRB CDR3s that were moderately but significantly shorter. Patients showed naive, central memory and Treg TCRB repertoires that appeared more similar than those of healthy donors.

Germline V lookup: CDR1 LGHNA, CDR2 YNFKEQ. This CDR3 is 14 amino acids long. V was clipped by 5 bases and J by 2 bases, with 7 bases between them. This receptor was obtained from a woman aged 18-29 years with type 1 diabetes. What was sequenced was naive CD4+ T cells from blood. V gene TRBV4-2 combines with J gene TRBJ2-6, with a possible D match to TRBD1 (5 bases). Written as DNA, the CDR3 is TGTGCCAGCAGCGTGGACACTGGGGCCAACGTCCTGACTTTC. This translates into CASSVDTGANVLTF.